The 19 T cell receptor beta chains below come from one sample, sequenced in a study of CD8+ T cells in alopecia areata. Regarding treatment: oral pan-JAK inhibitor, 5-10 mg twice daily. Extraction of RNA preceded its reverse transcription into cDNA, which served as the sequencing template. Using immunoSEQ multiplex PCR, the repertoire was profiled, and TCRdb retains in-frame clones only, with some absent. The data contain 100,000 to 120,000 clones, roughly 50% of them singletons. The sequencing used CD4+ T cells sorted from blood, collected at week 24, from a patient treated with tofacitinib. All receptors come from a human donor with alopecia areata.

J is TRBJ1-6 and V is TRBV7-2, with 8 bases lining up with TRBD1. Losses at the gene ends were 5 bases for V and 14 bases for J; bases not matched to a gene: 11. CDR3 length: 14 amino acids. Germline V gives CDR1 SGHTA, CDR2 FQGNSA. The DNA for the CDR3 is TGTGCCAGCAGCCCAGGACAGGGCGCCCGGACCCTCCACTTT. As protein: CASSPGQGARTLHF. Using reference TRBV7-2 and TRBJ1-6 for the parts outside the CDR3, the full variable domain is GAGVSQSPSNKVTEKGKDVELRCDPISGHTALYWYRQSLGQGLEFLIYFQGNSAPDKSGLPSDRFSAERTGGSVSTLTIQRTQQEDSAVYLCASSPGQGARTLHFGNGTRLTVT.

The chain uses TRBV10-3 and TRBJ2-2, with 7 positions matching TRBD1. This CDR3 has 16 residues. Trimming removed 3 bases from V and 4 bases from J; junction bases left unmatched: 8. CDR1 ENHRY and CDR2 SYGVKD come from the germline V gene. CDR3 DNA sequence: TGTGCCATCAGTGAAGGGACAGCAAGTCCCACCGGGGAGCTGTTTTTT. Its protein product is CAISEGTASPTGELFF.

The V and J genes are TRBV7-9 and TRBJ1-1; 7 bases are a match to TRBD1. This CDR3 has 15 amino acids. J lost 5 bases, V lost 2 bases, and 8 bases had no gene match. In germline, CDR1 is SEHNR, CDR2 FQNEAQ (reference sequence). The CDR3, as DNA: TGTGCCAGCAGCTTAAACGCGGACAGGCAAACTGAAGCTTTCTTT. This translates into CASSLNADRQTEAFF.

V and J are TRBV9 and TRBJ1-2; D is unclear. From germline, CDR1 is SGDLS and CDR2 YYNGEE. CDR3 length equals 15 residues. Trimming took 3 bases from V and 0 from J, leaving 12 bases between them. CDR3 sequence: CASSDQAMANYGYTF. Written as DNA, the CDR3 is TGTGCCAGCAGCGACCAAGCCATGGCTAACTATGGCTACACCTTC.

The rearrangement links TRBV7-6 to TRBJ1-1; the D is unclear. This CDR3 region has 13 residues. Trimming cost V 5 bases and J 0 bases, with 7 bases left between them. Germline CDR1 SGHVS, CDR2 FNYEAQ. The CDR3 sequence: CASSAGLNTEAFF. The DNA of the CDR3 is TGTGCCAGCAGCGCGGGCCTGAACACTGAAGCTTTCTTT.

This clone came up a few times. V usage is TRBV21-1 and J usage is TRBJ2-6; TRBD2, the D gene given by the table, was not confirmed from the DNA. TRBV21-1 counts as a pseudogene. The CDR3 totals 18 residues. The CDR3 region has the DNA TGTGCCAGCAGCAAAGCGCTTTCGGCAGAGGATGGGGCCAACGTCCTGACTTTC. Its protein is CASSKALSAEDGANVLTF.

The table lists this clone with a count of one. The chain links TRBV7-2 to TRBJ2-1; 10 nucleotides line up with TRBD2. Trimming removed 1 base from V and 3 bases from J; junction bases left unmatched: 3. The length of the CDR3 is 16 residues. Germline CDR1 SGHTA, CDR2 FQGNSA. The CDR3 DNA reads TGTGCCAGCAGCTTAGGGGCTAGCGGGGGCTACAATGAGCAGTTCTTC. It specifies CASSLGASGGYNEQFF.

The J gene is TRBJ2-3, the V gene TRBV29-1; TRBD1 is a possible D gene (6 bases). The V gene lost 4 bases and the J gene lost 2 bases, with 13 bases spanning the gap. CDR1 and CDR2 from the germline V gene are SQVTM and ANQGSEA. There are 14 residues in the CDR3. DNA of the CDR3: TGCAGCGTTGGTACGGGACACCTCACAGATACGCAGTATTTT. Amino acids: CSVGTGHLTDTQYF.

This clone was seen a few times. The J gene is TRBJ2-2, the V gene TRBV4-3; possible D gene TRBD2, 6 bases. The CDR3 is 15 residues long. V lost 0 bases to trimming and J lost 6 bases, with 11 bases between them. Germline loops: CDR1 LGHNA, CDR2 YSLEER. This CDR3 is CASSQDGGIAGELFF. CDR3 coding DNA: TGCGCCAGCAGCCAAGATGGCGGGATTGCCGGGGAGCTGTTTTTT.

On this clone itself: Other DNA variants within this sample encode the same CDR3. This chain connects TRBV30 to TRBJ2-1; D perhaps matches TRBD2 (5 bases). Trimming stripped 3 bases from V and 6 bases from J, with 6 bases between. CDR1 is GTSNPN and CDR2 is SVGIG in the germline V gene (reference sequence). This CDR3 has 11 residues. In nucleotides, the CDR3 is TGTGCCTGGAGCGGACTCAATGAGCAGTTCTTC. This translates into CAWSGLNEQFF.

The genes are TRBV4-2 and TRBJ2-2, with D perhaps assigned TRBD1 or TRBD2 (5 bases each). This CDR3 is 15 amino acids long. The germline gives CDR1 LGHNA, CDR2 YNFKEQ. V was cut by 0 bases and J by 7 bases, with 12 bases left in between. CDR3 protein: CASSQDRGRGGELFF. The CDR3 coding sequence is TGTGCCAGCAGCCAAGACCGGGGCCGGGGCGGGGAGCTGTTTTTT.

The rearrangement links TRBV13 to TRBJ2-5; no clear D gene. The V gene lost 4 bases and the J gene lost 5 bases, with 5 bases spanning the gap. The CDR3 is made up of 11 amino acids. The V gene's germline CDR1 is PRHDT and CDR2 FYEKMQ (reference sequence). The CDR3 sequence: CASSSLETQYF. CDR3 DNA sequence: TGTGCCAGCAGCTCCCTGGAGACCCAGTACTTC.

This clone was counted between two and nine times. The chain has TRBV30 and TRBJ2-3; 15 bases align to TRBD2. V gave up 2 bases and J gave up 0 bases; unmatched junction bases: 6. The CDR3 length is 18 residues. Germline CDR1 GTSNPN, CDR2 SVGIG (reference sequence). The DNA of the CDR3 is TGTGCCTGGAGTCTCGGGACTAGCGGGGGGACTAGCACAGATACGCAGTATTTT. Its translation: CAWSLGTSGGTSTDTQYF.

This rearrangement joins TRBV29-1 to TRBJ1-2; D might be TRBD1 (6 bases). This CDR3 has 12 amino acids. The germline V and J ends were trimmed by 7 bases and 4 bases, with 13 bases remaining between them. Germline CDR1 SQVTM, CDR2 ANQGSEA. CDR3 amino acids: CSGRDTFYGYTF. The CDR3 nucleotides read TGCAGCGGGCGGGACACCTTCTATGGCTACACCTTC.

The chain is built from TRBV19 and TRBJ2-1; a weak D match, TRBD1 (5 bases). This CDR3 comprises 15 residues. CDR1 and CDR2 from the germline V gene are LNHDA and SQIVND (reference sequence). The V end lost 7 bases, the J end lost 3 bases, and 16 bases lay between the germline ends. The CDR3 protein is CASNRNGHDYNEQFF. CDR3 nucleotides: TGTGCCAGTAACCGGAACGGACACGACTACAATGAGCAGTTCTTC.

With respect to this clone: Mismatch with germline at one junction end may stem from a read error. DNA of the CDR3: TGTGCTAGCAGCTTATCTTCTGCCTACAATGAGCAGTTCTTC. Translating gives CASSLSSAYNEQFF. The chain links TRBV7-7 to TRBJ2-1; D uncertain. Germline loops: CDR1 SSHAT, CDR2 FNYEAQ (reference sequence). The CDR3 has 14 residues.

This clone was observed a few times. The junction departs from germline at one end; a sequencing error may be responsible. The J gene is TRBJ2-2, the V gene TRBV7-7; D might be TRBD2 (5 bases). The CDR3 consists of 13 residues. CDR1 and CDR2 (germline): SSHAT, FNYEAQ (reference sequence). In DNA form, the CDR3 reads TGTGCTAGCAGCCCAGAGGGATTTGGGGAGCTGTTTTTT. Its translation: CASSPEGFGELFF.

The V and J genes are TRBV30 and TRBJ2-5, with D perhaps given as TRBD1 or TRBD2 (6 bases each). With 5 bases removed from V and 2 bases from J, the gap between germline ends came to 12 bases. The CDR3 totals 13 residues. Germline V gene sequence: CDR1 GTSNPN, CDR2 SVGIG (reference sequence). CDR3 bases: TGTGCCTGGGACGGGGGCAGTCAAGAGACCCAGTACTTC. Its translation: CAWDGGSQETQYF.

The V gene is TRBV7-9, the J gene TRBJ2-2; possibly TRBD1 for D (6 bases). The V and J ends lost 5 bases and 1 base respectively, with 8 bases between them. This CDR3 has 14 residues. Germline assignment: CDR1 SEHNR and CDR2 FQNEAQ (reference sequence). CDR3 in DNA: TGTGCCAGCAGCCCGGACAGGAACACCGGGGAGCTGTTTTTT. Translated: CASSPDRNTGELFF.